This is a list of T cell receptor beta chains from one sample in a study of CD8+CD57+ T cells in acquired aplastic anemia. TCRdb reprocessed the reads via MiXCR and lists one record per CDR3 protein. The repertoire holds roughly 180,000 distinct CDR3 sequences, with approximately 48% as singletons. Sample: sorted CD4+, CD8+, or CD8+CD57+ T cells (not recorded which) from PBMCs. These receptors were obtained from a human donor with aplastic anemia. The CDR3 runs from the conserved cysteine through the conserved F or W. Each record gives: J gene, D gene, clone size, V gene, CDR3 protein, CDR3 DNA. A D gene is named only where the DNA matches it firmly. A row's size may be missing; if present it is once, few, many or a size class.

J gene: TRBJ2-3
D gene: TRBD2
clone size: many
V gene: TRBV2
CDR3 protein: CASNSLAGGRSADTQYF
CDR3 DNA: TGTGCCAGCAACAGCTTAGCGGGGGGGCGGAGTGCAGATACGCAGTATTTT

J gene: TRBJ1-2
D gene: .
clone size: .
V gene: TRBV7-9
CDR3 protein: CASSFLGTYGYTF
CDR3 DNA: TGTGCCAGCAGCTTTCTCGGGACTTATGGCTACACCTTC

J gene: TRBJ1-4
D gene: .
clone size: .
V gene: TRBV27
CDR3 protein: CASSLSFRTNEKLFF
CDR3 DNA: TGTGCCAGCAGTTTATCGTTTCGTACTAATGAAAAACTGTTTTTT

J gene: TRBJ1-2
D gene: .
clone size: .
V gene: TRBV30
CDR3 protein: CAWSVGDYGYTF
CDR3 DNA: TGTGCCTGGAGTGTAGGGGATTATGGCTACACCTTC

J gene: TRBJ1-5
D gene: TRBD1
clone size: .
V gene: TRBV19
CDR3 protein: CASSYGTGEHF
CDR3 DNA: TGTGCCAGTAGTTACGGGACAGGGGAGCATTTT

J gene: TRBJ2-2
D gene: TRBD2
clone size: few
V gene: TRBV5-1
CDR3 protein: CASSAGLAGQSGELFF
CDR3 DNA: TGCGCCAGCAGCGCCGGACTAGCGGGGCAATCCGGGGAGCTGTTTTTT

J gene: TRBJ2-3
D gene: TRBD1
clone size: .
V gene: TRBV12-3/TRBV12-4
CDR3 protein: CASSLRGQWGSDTQYF
CDR3 DNA: TGTGCCAGCAGTCTTCGGGGACAGTGGGGATCAGATACGCAGTATTTT

J gene: TRBJ1-5
D gene: .
clone size: many
V gene: TRBV12-3/TRBV12-4
CDR3 protein: CASRRAGSNQPQHF
CDR3 DNA: TGTGCCAGCAGGCGGGCGGGGAGCAATCAGCCCCAGCATTTT

J gene: TRBJ2-7
D gene: TRBD2
clone size: .
V gene: TRBV29-1
CDR3 protein: CSVAGGSAEQYF
CDR3 DNA: TGCAGCGTAGCGGGGGGATCTGCCGAGCAGTACTTC

J gene: TRBJ1-1
D gene: TRBD1
clone size: .
V gene: TRBV5-1
CDR3 protein: CASSSGTGYTEAFF
CDR3 DNA: TGCGCCAGCAGCTCGGGGACAGGGTACACTGAAGCTTTCTTT

J gene: TRBJ1-6
D gene: .
clone size: many
V gene: TRBV5-1
CDR3 protein: CASSLEGSPSPLHF
CDR3 DNA: TGCGCCAGCAGCTTGGAAGGATCTCCTTCACCCCTCCACTTT

J gene: TRBJ2-1
D gene: .
clone size: many
V gene: TRBV20-1
CDR3 protein: CSAPRGGGPEQFF
CDR3 DNA: TGCAGTGCCCCCCGCGGTGGTGGCCCTGAGCAGTTCTTC

J gene: TRBJ2-4
D gene: TRBD2
clone size: few
V gene: TRBV20-1
CDR3 protein: CSAREGLAGNKNIQYF
CDR3 DNA: TGCAGTGCTAGAGAGGGACTAGCGGGAAACAAAAACATTCAGTACTTC

J gene: TRBJ2-2
D gene: .
clone size: .
V gene: TRBV2
CDR3 protein: CASSPRTSNTGELFF
CDR3 DNA: TGTGCCAGCAGTCCCCGGACATCGAACACCGGGGAGCTGTTTTTT

J gene: TRBJ2-2
D gene: .
clone size: .
V gene: TRBV5-1
CDR3 protein: CASSSEGVTGELFF
CDR3 DNA: TGCGCCAGCAGCTCGGAGGGGGTCACCGGGGAGCTGTTTTTT

J gene: TRBJ1-4
D gene: .
clone size: .
V gene: TRBV18
CDR3 protein: CASSPQGGNEKLFF
CDR3 DNA: TGTGCCAGCTCACCTCAGGGTGGCAATGAAAAACTGTTTTTT

J gene: TRBJ1-2
D gene: TRBD1
clone size: once
V gene: TRBV9
CDR3 protein: CASTLGQGDGYTF
CDR3 DNA: TGTGCCAGCACCCTAGGACAGGGGGATGGCTACACCTTC

J gene: TRBJ2-5
D gene: .
clone size: few
V gene: TRBV2
CDR3 protein: CASSERGLKTQYF
CDR3 DNA: TGTGCCAGCAGTGAAAGGGGCCTGAAGACCCAGTACTTC

J gene: TRBJ1-6
D gene: TRBD1
clone size: .
V gene: TRBV9
CDR3 protein: CASSPTTGIPNSPLHF
CDR3 DNA: TGTGCCAGCAGCCCAACGACAGGGATCCCTAATTCACCCCTCCACTTT

J gene: TRBJ2-1
D gene: TRBD2
clone size: few
V gene: TRBV9
CDR3 protein: CASNPSGGPGSNEQFF
CDR3 DNA: TGTGCCAGCAACCCTAGCGGGGGGCCGGGGTCAAATGAGCAGTTCTTC

J gene: TRBJ2-3
D gene: TRBD2
clone size: many
V gene: TRBV11-2
CDR3 protein: CASSLELAGGTDTQYF
CDR3 DNA: TGTGCCAGCAGCTTAGAACTAGCGGGGGGGACAGATACGCAGTATTTT

J gene: TRBJ1-4
D gene: .
clone size: .
V gene: TRBV6-1
CDR3 protein: CASSAVAGTNEKLFF
CDR3 DNA: TGTGCCAGCAGTGCTGTAGCGGGGACTAATGAAAAACTGTTTTTT

J gene: TRBJ2-7
D gene: .
clone size: many
V gene: TRBV20-1
CDR3 protein: CSASRPGTAGMSYEQYF
CDR3 DNA: TGCAGTGCTAGCCGACCCGGGACGGCAGGGATGTCCTACGAGCAGTACTTC

J gene: TRBJ1-2
D gene: .
clone size: .
V gene: TRBV29-1
CDR3 protein: CSVEDGGAYGYTF
CDR3 DNA: TGCAGCGTTGAAGATGGGGGGGCGTATGGCTACACCTTC

J gene: TRBJ1-2
D gene: .
clone size: many
V gene: TRBV7-2
CDR3 protein: CASSSQGNYGYTF
CDR3 DNA: TGTGCCAGCAGCTCGCAGGGTAACTATGGCTACACCTTC

J gene: TRBJ1-1
D gene: .
clone size: .
V gene: TRBV10-3
CDR3 protein: CASSLRGGTEAFF
CDR3 DNA: TGTGCCAGCAGTTTAAGGGGCGGCACTGAAGCTTTCTTT

J gene: TRBJ1-1
D gene: .
clone size: .
V gene: TRBV28
CDR3 protein: CASRSYTGMNTEAFF
CDR3 DNA: TGTGCCAGCAGATCATACACAGGGATGAACACTGAAGCTTTCTTT